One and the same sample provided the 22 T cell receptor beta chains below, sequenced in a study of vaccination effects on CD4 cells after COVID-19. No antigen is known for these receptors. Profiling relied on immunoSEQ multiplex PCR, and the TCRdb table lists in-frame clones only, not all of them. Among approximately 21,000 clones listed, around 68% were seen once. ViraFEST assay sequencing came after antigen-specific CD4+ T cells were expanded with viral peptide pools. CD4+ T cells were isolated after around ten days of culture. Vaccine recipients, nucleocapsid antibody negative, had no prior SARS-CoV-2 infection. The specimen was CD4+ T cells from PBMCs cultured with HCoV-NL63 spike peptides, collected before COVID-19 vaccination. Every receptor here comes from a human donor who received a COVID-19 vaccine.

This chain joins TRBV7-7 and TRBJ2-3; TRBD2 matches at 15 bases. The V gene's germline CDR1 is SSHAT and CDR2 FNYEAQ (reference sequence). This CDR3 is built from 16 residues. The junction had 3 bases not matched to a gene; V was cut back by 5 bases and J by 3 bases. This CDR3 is CASSPGLAGGTDTQYF. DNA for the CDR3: TGTGCCAGCAGCCCGGGACTAGCGGGAGGTACAGATACGCAGTATTTT. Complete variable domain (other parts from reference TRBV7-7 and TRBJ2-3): GAGVSQSPRYKVTKRGQDVTLRCDPISSHATLYWYQQALGQGPEFLTYFNYEAQPDKSGLPSDRFSAERPEGSISTLTIQRTEQRDSAMYRCASSPGLAGGTDTQYFGPGTRLTVL.

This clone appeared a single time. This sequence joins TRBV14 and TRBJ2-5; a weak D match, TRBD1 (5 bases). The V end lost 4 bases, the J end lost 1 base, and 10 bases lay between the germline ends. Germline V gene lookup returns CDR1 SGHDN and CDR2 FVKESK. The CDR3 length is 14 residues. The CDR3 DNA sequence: TGTGCCAGCAGCCCCCGACAGCTCCAAGAGACCCAGTACTTC. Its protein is CASSPRQLQETQYF.

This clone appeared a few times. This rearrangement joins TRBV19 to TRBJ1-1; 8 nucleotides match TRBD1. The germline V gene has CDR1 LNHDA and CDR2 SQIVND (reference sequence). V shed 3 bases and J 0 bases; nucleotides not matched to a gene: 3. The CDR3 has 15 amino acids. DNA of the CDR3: TGTGCCAGTAGTATTTCGGGACAGGTGAACACTGAAGCTTTCTTT. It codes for CASSISGQVNTEAFF.

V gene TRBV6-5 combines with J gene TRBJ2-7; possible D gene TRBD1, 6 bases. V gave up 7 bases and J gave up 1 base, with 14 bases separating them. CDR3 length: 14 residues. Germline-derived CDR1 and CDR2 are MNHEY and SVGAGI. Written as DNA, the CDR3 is TGTGCCAGCAAAACGGACAGCCCTTCCTACGAGCAGTACTTC. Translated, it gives CASKTDSPSYEQYF.

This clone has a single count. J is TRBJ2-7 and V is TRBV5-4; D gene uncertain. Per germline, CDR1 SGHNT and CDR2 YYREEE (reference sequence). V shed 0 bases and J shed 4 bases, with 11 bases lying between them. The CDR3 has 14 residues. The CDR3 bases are TGTGCCAGCAGCTTGGGGTCGGTGAATTACGAGCAGTACTTC. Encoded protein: CASSLGSVNYEQYF.

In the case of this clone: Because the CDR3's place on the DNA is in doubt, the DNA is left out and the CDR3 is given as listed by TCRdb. The CDR3 is CASSSSVNYGYTF. The genes are TRBV6-2 or TRBV6-3 and TRBJ1-2. Germline V lookup: CDR1 MNHEY, CDR2 SVGEGT. 13 amino acids form the CDR3, both terminal residues included.

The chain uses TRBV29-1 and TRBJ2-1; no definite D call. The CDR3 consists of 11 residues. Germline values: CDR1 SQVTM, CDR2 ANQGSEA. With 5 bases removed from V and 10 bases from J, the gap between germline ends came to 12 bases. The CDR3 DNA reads TGCAGCGTTAGTCTTAATTTGGAGCAGTTCTTC. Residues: CSVSLNLEQFF.

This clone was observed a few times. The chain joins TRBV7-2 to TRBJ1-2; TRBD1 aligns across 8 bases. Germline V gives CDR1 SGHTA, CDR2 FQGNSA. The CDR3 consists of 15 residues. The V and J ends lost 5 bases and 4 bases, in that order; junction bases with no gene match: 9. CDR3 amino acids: CASSADRDSVYGYTF. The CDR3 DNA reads TGTGCCAGCAGCGCGGACAGGGATTCGGTCTATGGCTACACCTTC.

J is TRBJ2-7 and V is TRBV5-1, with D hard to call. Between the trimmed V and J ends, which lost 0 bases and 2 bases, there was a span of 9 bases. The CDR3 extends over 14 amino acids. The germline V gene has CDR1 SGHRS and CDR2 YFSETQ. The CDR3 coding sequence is TGCGCCAGCAGCTTGGAAAAGGGCCCCTACGAGCAGTACTTC. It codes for CASSLEKGPYEQYF.

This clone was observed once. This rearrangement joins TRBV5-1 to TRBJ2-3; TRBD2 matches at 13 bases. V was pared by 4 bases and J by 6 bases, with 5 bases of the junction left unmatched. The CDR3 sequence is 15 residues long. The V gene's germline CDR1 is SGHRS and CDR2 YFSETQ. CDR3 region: CASSMGLAGIDTQYF. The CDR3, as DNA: TGCGCCAGCAGCATGGGACTAGCGGGAATCGATACGCAGTATTTT.

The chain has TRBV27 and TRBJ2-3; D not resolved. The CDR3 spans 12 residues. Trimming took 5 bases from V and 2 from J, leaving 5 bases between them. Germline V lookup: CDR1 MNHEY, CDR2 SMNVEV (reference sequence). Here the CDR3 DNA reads TGTGCCAGCAGTACCATCACAGATACGCAGTATTTT. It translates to CASSTITDTQYF.

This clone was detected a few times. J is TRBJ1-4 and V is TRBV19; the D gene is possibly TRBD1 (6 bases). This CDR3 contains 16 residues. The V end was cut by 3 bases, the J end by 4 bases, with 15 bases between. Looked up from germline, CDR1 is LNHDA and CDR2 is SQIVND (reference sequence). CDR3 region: CASSMLGRGFNEKLFF. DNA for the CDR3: TGTGCCAGTAGTATGTTGGGCAGGGGCTTTAATGAAAAACTGTTTTTT.

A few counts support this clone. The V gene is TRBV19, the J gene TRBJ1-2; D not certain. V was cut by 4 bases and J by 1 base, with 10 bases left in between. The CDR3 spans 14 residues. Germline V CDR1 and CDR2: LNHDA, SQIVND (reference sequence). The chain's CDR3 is CASSTRELNYGYTF. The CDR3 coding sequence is TGTGCCAGTAGTACCCGGGAGCTTAACTATGGCTACACCTTC.

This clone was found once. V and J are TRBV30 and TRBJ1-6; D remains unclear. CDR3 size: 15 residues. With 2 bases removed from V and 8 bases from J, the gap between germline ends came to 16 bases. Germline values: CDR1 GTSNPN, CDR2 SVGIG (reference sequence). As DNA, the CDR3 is TGTGCCTGGAGTCGGACCATAAGCCGGGATTCACCCCTCCACTTT. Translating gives CAWSRTISRDSPLHF.

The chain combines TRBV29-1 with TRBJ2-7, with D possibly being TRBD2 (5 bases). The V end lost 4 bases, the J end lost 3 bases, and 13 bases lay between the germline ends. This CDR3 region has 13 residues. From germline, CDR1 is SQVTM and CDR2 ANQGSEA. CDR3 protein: CSVGPGVGYEQYF. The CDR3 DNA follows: TGCAGCGTTGGGCCCGGGGTTGGCTACGAGCAGTACTTC.

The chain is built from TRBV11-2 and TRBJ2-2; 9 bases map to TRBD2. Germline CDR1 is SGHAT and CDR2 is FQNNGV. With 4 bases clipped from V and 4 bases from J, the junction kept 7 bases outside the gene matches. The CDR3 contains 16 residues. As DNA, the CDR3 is TGTGCCAGCAGCTACCGCGGGGGGGTTAGCACCGGGGAGCTGTTTTTT. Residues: CASSYRGGVSTGELFF. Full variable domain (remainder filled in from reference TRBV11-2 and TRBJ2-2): EAGVAQSPRYKIIEKRQSVAFWCNPISGHATLYWYQQILGQGPKLLIQFQNNGVVDDSQLPKDRFSAERLKGVDSTLKIQPAKLEDSAVYLCASSYRGGVSTGELFFGEGSRLTVL.

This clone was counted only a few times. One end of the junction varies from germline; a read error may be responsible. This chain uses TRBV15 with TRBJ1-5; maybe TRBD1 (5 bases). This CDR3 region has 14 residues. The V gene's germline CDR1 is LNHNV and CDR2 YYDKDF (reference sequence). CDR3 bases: TGTGCCACCAGCAGAGTCCAGGGAAATCAACCCCAGCATTTT. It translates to CATSRVQGNQPQHF.

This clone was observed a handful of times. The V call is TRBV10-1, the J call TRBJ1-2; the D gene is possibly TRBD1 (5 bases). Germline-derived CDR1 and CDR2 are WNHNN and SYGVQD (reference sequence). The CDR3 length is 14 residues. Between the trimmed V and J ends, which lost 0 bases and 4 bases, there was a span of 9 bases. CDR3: CASSESGRFYGYTF. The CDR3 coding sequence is TGCGCCAGCAGTGAGTCGGGGCGATTCTATGGCTACACCTTC.

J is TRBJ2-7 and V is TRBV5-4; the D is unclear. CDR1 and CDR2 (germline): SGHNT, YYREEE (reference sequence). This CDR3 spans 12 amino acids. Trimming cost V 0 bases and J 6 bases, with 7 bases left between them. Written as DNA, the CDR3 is TGTGCCAGCAGCTTGGAGTCCCTCGAGCAGTACTTC. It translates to CASSLESLEQYF.

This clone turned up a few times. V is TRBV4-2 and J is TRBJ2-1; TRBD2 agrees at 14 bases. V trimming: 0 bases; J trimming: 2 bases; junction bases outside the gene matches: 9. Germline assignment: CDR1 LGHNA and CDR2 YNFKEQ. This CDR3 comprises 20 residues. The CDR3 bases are TGTGCCAGCAGCCAAGAATCGACTAGCGGGAGGGCCGGGGCCTACAATGAGCAGTTCTTC. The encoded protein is CASSQESTSGRAGAYNEQFF.

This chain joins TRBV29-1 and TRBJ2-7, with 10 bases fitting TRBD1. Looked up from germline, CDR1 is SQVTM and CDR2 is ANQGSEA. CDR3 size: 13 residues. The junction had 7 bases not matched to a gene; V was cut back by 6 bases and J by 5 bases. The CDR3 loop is CSVARDRGDEQYF. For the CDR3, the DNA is TGCAGCGTCGCCCGGGACAGGGGTGACGAGCAGTACTTC.

CDR3 DNA: TGTGCCACCAGTGGTGGACAGATCTCCTACGAGCAGTACTTC. Translating gives CATSGGQISYEQYF. The chain carries TRBV24-1 and TRBJ2-7; tentative D call: TRBD1 (6 bases). V shed 5 bases and J shed 0 bases, with 10 bases lying between them. Looked up from germline, CDR1 is KGHDR and CDR2 is SFDVKD. CDR3 size: 14 residues.